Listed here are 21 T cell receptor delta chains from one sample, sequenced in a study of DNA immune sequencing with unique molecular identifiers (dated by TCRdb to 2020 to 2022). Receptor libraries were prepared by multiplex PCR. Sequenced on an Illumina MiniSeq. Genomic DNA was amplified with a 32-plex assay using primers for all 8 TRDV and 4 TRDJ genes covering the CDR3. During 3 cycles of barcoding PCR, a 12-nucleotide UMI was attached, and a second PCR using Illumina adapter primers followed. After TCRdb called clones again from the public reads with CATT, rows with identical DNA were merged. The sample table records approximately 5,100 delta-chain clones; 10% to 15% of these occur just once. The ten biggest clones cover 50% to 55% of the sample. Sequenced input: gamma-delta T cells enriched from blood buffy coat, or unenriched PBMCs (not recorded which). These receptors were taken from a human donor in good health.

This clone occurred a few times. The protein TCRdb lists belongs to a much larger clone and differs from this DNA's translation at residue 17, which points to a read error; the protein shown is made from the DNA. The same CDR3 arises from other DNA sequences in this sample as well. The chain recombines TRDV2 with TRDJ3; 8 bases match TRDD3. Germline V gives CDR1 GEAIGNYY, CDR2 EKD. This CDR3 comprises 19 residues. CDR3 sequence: CACDTMTGGASWDTRQIFF. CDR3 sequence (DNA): TGTGCCTGTGACACGATGACTGGGGGGGCGTCCTGGGACACCCGACAGATCTTTTTC.

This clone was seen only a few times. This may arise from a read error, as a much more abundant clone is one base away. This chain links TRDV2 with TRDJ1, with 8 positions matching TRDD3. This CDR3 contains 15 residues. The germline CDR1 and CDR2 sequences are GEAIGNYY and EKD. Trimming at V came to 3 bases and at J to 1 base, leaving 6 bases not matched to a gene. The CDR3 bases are TGTGCCTGTGACCTCATGGGGGATGGCACCGATAAACTCATCTTT. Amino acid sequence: CACDLMGDGTDKLIF.

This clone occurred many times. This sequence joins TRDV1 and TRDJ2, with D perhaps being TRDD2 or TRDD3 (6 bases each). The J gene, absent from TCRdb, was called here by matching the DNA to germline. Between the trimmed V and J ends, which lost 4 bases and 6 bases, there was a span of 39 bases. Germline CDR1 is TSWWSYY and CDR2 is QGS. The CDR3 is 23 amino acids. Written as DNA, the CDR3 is TGTGCTCTTGGGGCCGTCCCGGGCCTTCCCCCTGGGGTGGGGGTCTGCCTACCAGCACAACTCTTCTTT. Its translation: CALGAVPGLPPGVGVCLPAQLFF.

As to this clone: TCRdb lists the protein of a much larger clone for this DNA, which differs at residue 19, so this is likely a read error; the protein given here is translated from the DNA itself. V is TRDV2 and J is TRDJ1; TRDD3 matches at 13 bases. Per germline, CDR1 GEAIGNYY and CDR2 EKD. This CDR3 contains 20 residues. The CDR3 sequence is CACDTVATGGYGGYTDKLTF. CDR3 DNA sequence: TGTGCCTGTGACACCGTCGCTACTGGGGGATACGGAGGGTACACCGATAAACTCACCTTT.

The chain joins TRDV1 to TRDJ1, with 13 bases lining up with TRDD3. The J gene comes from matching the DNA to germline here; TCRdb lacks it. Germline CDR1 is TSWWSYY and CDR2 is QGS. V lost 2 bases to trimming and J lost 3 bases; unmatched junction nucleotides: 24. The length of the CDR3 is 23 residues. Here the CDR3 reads CALGERETSPNLLGDTQPDKLIF. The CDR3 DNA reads TGTGCTCTTGGGGAAAGGGAGACGTCCCCGAACTTACTGGGGGATACGCAGCCCGATAAACTCATCTTT.

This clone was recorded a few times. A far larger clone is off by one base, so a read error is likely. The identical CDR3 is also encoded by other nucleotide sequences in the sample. CDR3 protein: CACDSLPYGDTTDKLIF. The CDR3, as DNA: TGTGCCTGTGACTCACTCCCCTACGGGGATACCACCGATAAACTCATCTTT. J is TRDJ1 and V is TRDV2; 8 bases agree with TRDD3. The CDR3 runs 17 residues. CDR1 is GEAIGNYY, CDR2 EKD, per germline. V was clipped by 3 bases and J by 1 base; unmatched bases: 12.

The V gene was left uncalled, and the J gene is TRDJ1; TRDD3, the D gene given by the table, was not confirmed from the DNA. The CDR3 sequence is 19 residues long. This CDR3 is CALGEKLGDGPLLTDKLIF. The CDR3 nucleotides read TGTGCTCTTGGGGAGAAACTGGGGGATGGACCTCTGCTCACCGATAAACTCATCTTT.

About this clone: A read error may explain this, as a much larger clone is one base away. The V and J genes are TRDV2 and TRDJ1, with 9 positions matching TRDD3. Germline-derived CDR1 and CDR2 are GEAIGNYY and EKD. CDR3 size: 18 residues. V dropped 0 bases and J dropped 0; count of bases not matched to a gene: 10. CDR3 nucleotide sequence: TGTGCCTGTGACACCGTACTGGGGGACCGAAAGTACACCGATAAACTCATCTTT. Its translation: CACDTVLGDRKYTDKLIF.

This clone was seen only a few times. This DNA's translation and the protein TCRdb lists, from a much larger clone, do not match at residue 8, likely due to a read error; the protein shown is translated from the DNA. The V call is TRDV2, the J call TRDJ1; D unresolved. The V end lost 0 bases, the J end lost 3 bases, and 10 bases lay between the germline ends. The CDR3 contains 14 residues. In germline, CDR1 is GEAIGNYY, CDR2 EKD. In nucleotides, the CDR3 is TGTGCCTGTGACACCGTCGCGCCACCCGATAAACTCATCTTT. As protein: CACDTVAPPDKLIF.

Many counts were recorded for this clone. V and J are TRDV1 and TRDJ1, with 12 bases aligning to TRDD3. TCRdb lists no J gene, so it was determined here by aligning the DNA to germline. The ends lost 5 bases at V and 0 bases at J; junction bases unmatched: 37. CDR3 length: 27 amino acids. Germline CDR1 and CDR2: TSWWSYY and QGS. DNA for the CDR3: TGTGCTCTTGGGCCCTCTTTGCTACGTGAGGGGAACTGGGGGATACAACCAATAAACGGGTACACCGATAAACTCATCTTT. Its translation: CALGPSLLREGNWGIQPINGYTDKLIF.

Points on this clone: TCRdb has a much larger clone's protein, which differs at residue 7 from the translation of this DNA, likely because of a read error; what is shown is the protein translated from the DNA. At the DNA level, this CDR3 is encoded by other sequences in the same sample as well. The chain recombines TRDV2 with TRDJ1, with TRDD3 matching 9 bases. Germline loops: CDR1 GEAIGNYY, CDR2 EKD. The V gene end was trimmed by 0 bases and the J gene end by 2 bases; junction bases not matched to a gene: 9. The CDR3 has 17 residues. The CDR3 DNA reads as TGTGCCTGTGACACCGTTCGGGGATACGCTGGGACCGATAAACTCATCTTT. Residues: CACDTVRGYAGTDKLIF.

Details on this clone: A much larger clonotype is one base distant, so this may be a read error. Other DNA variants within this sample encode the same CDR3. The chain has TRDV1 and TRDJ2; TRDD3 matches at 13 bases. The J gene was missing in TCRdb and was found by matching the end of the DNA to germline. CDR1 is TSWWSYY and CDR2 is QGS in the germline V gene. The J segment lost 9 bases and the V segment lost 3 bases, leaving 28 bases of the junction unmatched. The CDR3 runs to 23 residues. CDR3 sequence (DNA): TGTGCTCTTGGGGATCCGGGTCCTTCCTGGCGTACTGGGGGATACGCGTATCCTCCACAACTCTTCTTT. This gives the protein CALGDPGPSWRTGGYAYPPQLFF.

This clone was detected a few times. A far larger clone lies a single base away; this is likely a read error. The CDR3 coding sequence is TGTGCTCTTGGGGAACTGGGGTTCCTACAGTCCTTAACTGGGGGATCTTCTTCTTTGAACACCGATAAACTCATCTTT. This translates into CALGELGFLQSLTGGSSSLNTDKLIF. This chain links TRDV1 with TRDJ1; 10 bases are a match to TRDD3. TCRdb supplies no J gene; here it was assigned by aligning the nucleotide sequence to germline. The germline V gene encodes CDR1 TSWWSYY and CDR2 QGS. Trimming took 0 bases from V and 0 from J; bases not matched to a gene: 31. The CDR3 is made up of 26 amino acids.

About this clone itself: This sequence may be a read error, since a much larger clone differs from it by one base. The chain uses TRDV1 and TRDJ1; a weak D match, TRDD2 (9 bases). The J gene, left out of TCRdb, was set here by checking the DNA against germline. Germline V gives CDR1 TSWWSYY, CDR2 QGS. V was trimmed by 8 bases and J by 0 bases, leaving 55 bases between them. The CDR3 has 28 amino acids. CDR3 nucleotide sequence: TGTGCTCTTAGCCGAACGGCCCCTTCCTACGCCCTCCAGGGCATGGGGGATGCCCTTCCTATGTACACCGATAAACTCATCTTT. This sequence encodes CALSRTAPSYALQGMGDALPMYTDKLIF.

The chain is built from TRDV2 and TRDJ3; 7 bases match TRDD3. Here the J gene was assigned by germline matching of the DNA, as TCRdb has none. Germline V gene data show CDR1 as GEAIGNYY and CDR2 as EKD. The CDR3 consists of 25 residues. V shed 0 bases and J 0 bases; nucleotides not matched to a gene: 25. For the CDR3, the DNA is TGTGCCTGTGACACCATCCACGTAAATGGGGGACAACCAAAGCACAGCTCCTGGGACACCCGACAGATGTTTTTC. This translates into CACDTIHVNGGQPKHSSWDTRQMFF.

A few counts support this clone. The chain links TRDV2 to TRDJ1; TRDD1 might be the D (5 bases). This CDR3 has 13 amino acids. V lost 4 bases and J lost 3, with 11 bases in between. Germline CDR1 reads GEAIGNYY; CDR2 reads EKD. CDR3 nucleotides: TGTGCCTGTGATGGCCTGAAATCCGATAAACTCATCTTT. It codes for CACDGLKSDKLIF.

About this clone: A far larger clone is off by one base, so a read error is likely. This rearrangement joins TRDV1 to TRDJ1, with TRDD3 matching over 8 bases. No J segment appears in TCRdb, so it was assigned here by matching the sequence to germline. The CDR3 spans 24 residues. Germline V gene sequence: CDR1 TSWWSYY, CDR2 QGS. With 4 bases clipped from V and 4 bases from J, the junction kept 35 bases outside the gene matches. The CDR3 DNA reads TGTGCTCTTGGGGTCCCCTACACTGAGCTTTTCGCACCTGACGGAACTGGGGGCTTCGATAAACTCATCTTT. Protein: CALGVPYTELFAPDGTGGFDKLIF.

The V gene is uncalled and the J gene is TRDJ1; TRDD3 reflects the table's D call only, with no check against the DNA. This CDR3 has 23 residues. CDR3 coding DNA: TGTGCCTTTAAACCGCGAAAAGGGATCGTGCCATCCACATCGCTCGAGTACACCGATAAACTCATCTTT. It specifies CAFKPRKGIVPSTSLEYTDKLIF.

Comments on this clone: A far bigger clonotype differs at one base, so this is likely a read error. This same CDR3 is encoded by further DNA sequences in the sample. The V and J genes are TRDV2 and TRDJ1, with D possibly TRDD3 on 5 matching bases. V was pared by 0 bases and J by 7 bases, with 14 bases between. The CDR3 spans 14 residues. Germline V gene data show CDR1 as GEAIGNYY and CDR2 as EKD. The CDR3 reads CACDTLGDRTKLIF. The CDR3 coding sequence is TGTGCCTGTGACACCCTTGGGGACCGGACTAAACTCATCTTT.

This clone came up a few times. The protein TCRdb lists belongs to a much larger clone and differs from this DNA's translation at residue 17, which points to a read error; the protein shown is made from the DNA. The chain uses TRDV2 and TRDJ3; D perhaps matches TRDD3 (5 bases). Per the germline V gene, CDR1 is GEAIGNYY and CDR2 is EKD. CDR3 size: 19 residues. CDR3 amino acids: CACDQIKEEPSWDTRQTFF. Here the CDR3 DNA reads TGTGCCTGTGACCAAATCAAGGAGGAGCCCTCCTGGGACACCCGACAGACGTTTTTC.

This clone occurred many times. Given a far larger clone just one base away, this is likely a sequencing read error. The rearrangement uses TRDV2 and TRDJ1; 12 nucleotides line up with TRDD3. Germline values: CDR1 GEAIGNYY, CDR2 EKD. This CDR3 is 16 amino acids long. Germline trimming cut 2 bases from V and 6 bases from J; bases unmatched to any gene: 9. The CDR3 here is CACDKLGDTQANKLIF. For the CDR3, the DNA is TGTGCCTGTGACAAGCTGGGGGATACGCAGGCCAATAAACTCATCTTT.